These 7 T cell receptor beta chains originate from one sample sequenced in a study of T cell clonotyping in hematopoietic cell transplantation. Measured with immunoSEQ multiplex PCR; TCRdb has only the in-frame clones, and not every one. In the table there are tens of thousands of clones, about nine tenths of which are singletons. Time point specified: recipient sample about 28 days before transplant, after cytoreduction. This sample comprised peripheral blood mononuclear cells, obtained before stem cell transplant. The receptors were gathered from a man aged 55 to 70 with biphenotypic leukemia. Some clones in this sample may be carry-over from other donors' samples.

This clone has more than one count but fewer than ten. This chain links TRBV9 with TRBJ2-7; maybe TRBD2 (7 bases). CDR1 is SGDLS, CDR2 YYNGEE, per germline. Trimming pared 1 base from V and 0 bases from J, leaving 11 bases between. The CDR3 has 15 residues. For the CDR3, the DNA is TGTGCCAGCAGCGTACTAGCGGACAGCTCCTACGAGCAGTACTTC. Its protein product is CASSVLADSSYEQYF.

This chain joins TRBV14 and TRBJ2-7; D might be TRBD1 or TRBD2, each matching 5 bases. CDR1 is SGHDN, CDR2 FVKESK, per germline. The CDR3 contains 16 residues. V was trimmed by 1 base and J by 4 bases, leaving 17 bases between them. CDR3 residues: CASSQGHTGTRYEQYF. The CDR3 DNA reads TGTGCCAGCAGCCAAGGCCATACCGGGACCCGATACGAGCAGTACTTC.

In nucleotides, the CDR3 is TGTGCCAGCAGCACCACGTTTCGCCCTGGCTACACCTTC. It translates to CASSTTFRPGYTF. V gene TRBV5-6 combines with J gene TRBJ1-2, with D uncertain. The CDR3 has 13 residues. Germline CDR1 and CDR2: SGHDT and YYEEEE. Trimming removed 4 bases from V and 7 bases from J, with 14 bases in between. The full variable domain, completed using reference TRBV5-6 and TRBJ1-2, is DAGVTQSPTHLIKTRGQQVTLRCSPKSGHDTVSWYQQALGQGPQFIFQYYEEEERQRGNFPDRFSGHQFPNYSSELNVNALLLGDSALYLCASSTTFRPGYTFGSGTRLTVV.

The chain recombines TRBV5-1 with TRBJ1-2; 7 nucleotides align to TRBD1. The germline V gene encodes CDR1 SGHRS and CDR2 YFSETQ. The CDR3 spans 16 residues. V gave up 0 bases and J gave up 4 bases; unmatched junction bases: 9. For the CDR3, the DNA is TGCGCCAGCAGCTTGGGACAGGGTTTTGCCGGCTATGGCTACACCTTC. Encoded protein: CASSLGQGFAGYGYTF. Drawing the rest from reference TRBV5-1 and TRBJ1-2, the complete variable domain is KAGVTQTPRYLIKTRGQQVTLSCSPISGHRSVSWYQQTPGQGLQFLFEYFSETQRNKGNFPGRFSGRQFSNSRSEMNVSTLELGDSALYLCASSLGQGFAGYGYTFGSGTRLTVV.

This chain links TRBV19 with TRBJ1-2; D gene uncertain. There are 12 residues in the CDR3. Trimming shortened V by 8 bases and J by 4 bases, and 11 bases separated the two germline ends. CDR1 is LNHDA and CDR2 is SQIVND in the germline V gene (reference sequence). For the CDR3, the DNA is TGTGCCAGTTATAGTATTCTCTATGGCTACACCTTC. Protein product: CASYSILYGYTF.

This sequence joins TRBV7-8 and TRBJ1-5; 10 bases agree with TRBD1. The V and J ends lost 0 bases and 5 bases, in that order; junction bases with no gene match: 4. Germline V gene sequence: CDR1 SGHVS, CDR2 FQNEAQ. CDR3 length: 16 residues. The CDR3 here is CASSLAGGQGHQPQHF. In nucleotides, the CDR3 is TGTGCCAGCAGCTTAGCGGGGGGACAGGGGCATCAGCCCCAGCATTTT.

The V and J genes are TRBV10-3 and TRBJ1-5; unclear D gene. Germline assignment: CDR1 ENHRY and CDR2 SYGVKD. The CDR3 runs 16 residues. Trimming pared 0 bases from V and 5 bases from J, leaving 14 bases between. The CDR3 DNA is TGTGCCATCAGTGAGTCGACGGGAGGGCTCGATCAGCCCCAGCATTTT. It is translated as CAISESTGGLDQPQHF.